The 28 T cell receptor beta chains presented below share a single source sample, sequenced in a study of blood T cell repertoires in COVID-19. Sequenced by immunoSEQ multiplex PCR; TCRdb stores in-frame clones only, minus some. The data hold about 270,000 clones, with approximately 90% observed a single time. Sequenced sample: PBMCs or T cells enriched from blood (not recorded which). Source of these receptors: a woman aged 25 to 45 with acute COVID-19.

V is TRBV2 and J is TRBJ1-3, with D unresolved. This CDR3 spans 13 amino acids. CDR1 and CDR2 from the germline V gene are SNHLY and FYNNEI. The ends were cut back, 8 bases at V and 1 base at J, with 9 bases in the middle. CDR3: CASLKPSGNTIYF. For the CDR3, the DNA is TGTGCCAGCCTCAAGCCGTCTGGAAACACCATATATTTT.

The V gene is TRBV6-5, the J gene TRBJ2-7; TRBD2 agrees at 7 bases. Germline values: CDR1 MNHEY, CDR2 SVGAGI. Germline trimming cut 6 bases from V and 9 bases from J; bases unmatched to any gene: 11. The CDR3 sequence is 13 residues long. CDR3 bases: TGTGCCAGCAGGGGGGGGACCATTACGGTGCAGTACTTC. Amino acid sequence: CASRGGTITVQYF.

V is TRBV5-4 and J is TRBJ1-2; TRBD1 might be the D (6 bases). Germline CDR1 reads SGHNT; CDR2 reads YYREEE (reference sequence). The CDR3 length is 12 residues. Trimming cost V 2 bases and J 6 bases, with 8 bases left between them. As DNA, the CDR3 is TGTGCCAGCAGCTTTCCAGGGGATGGCTACACCTTC. Residues: CASSFPGDGYTF.

The genes are TRBV11-3 and TRBJ2-5, with D perhaps matching TRBD1 (6 bases). Germline V gives CDR1 SGHNT, CDR2 YENEEA. The length of the CDR3 is 13 residues. V lost 4 bases to trimming and J lost 7 bases, with 13 bases between them. CDR3 in DNA: TGTGCCAGCAGCTCGACAGGTGAAGTGACCCAGTACTTC. The encoded protein is CASSSTGEVTQYF. The whole variable domain, remainder taken from reference TRBV11-3 and TRBJ2-5, is EAGVVQSPRYKIIEKKQPVAFWCNPISGHNTLYWYLQNLGQGPELLIRYENEEAVDDSQLPKDRFSAERLKGVDSTLKIQPAELGDSAVYLCASSSTGEVTQYFGPGTRLLVL.

This clone was found a few times. This rearrangement joins TRBV14 to TRBJ1-3; 12 bases are a match to TRBD1. Germline assignment: CDR1 SGHDN and CDR2 FVKESK. With 5 bases clipped from V and 7 bases from J, the junction kept 9 bases outside the gene matches. The CDR3 length is 16 residues. CDR3 region: CASSIGTGGLSNTIYF. CDR3 nucleotides: TGTGCCAGCAGCATCGGGACAGGGGGCCTTAGTAACACCATATATTTT.

V and J are TRBV19 and TRBJ1-1, with D perhaps TRBD1 (6 bases). Germline CDR1 and CDR2: LNHDA and SQIVND (reference sequence). The CDR3 contains 14 residues. Trimming shortened V by 4 bases and J by 0 bases, and 9 bases separated the two germline ends. The CDR3 loop reads CASSTGAMNTEAFF. In DNA form, the CDR3 reads TGTGCCAGTAGTACAGGGGCCATGAACACTGAAGCTTTCTTT.

The chain is built from TRBV5-4 and TRBJ2-7; no definite D call. Between the trimmed V and J ends, which lost 0 bases and 7 bases, there was a span of 17 bases. CDR1 and CDR2 (germline): SGHNT, YYREEE (reference sequence). The CDR3 runs to 15 residues. DNA of the CDR3: TGTGCCAGCAGCTTGGGTAACGGGTATGGGTTAGAGCAGTACTTC. Translating gives CASSLGNGYGLEQYF. The full variable domain, with the rest looked up from reference TRBV5-4 and TRBJ2-7, is ETGVTQSPTHLIKTRGQQVTLRCSSQSGHNTVSWYQQALGQGPQFIFQYYREEENGRGNFPPRFSGLQFPNYSSELNVNALELDDSALYLCASSLGNGYGLEQYFGPGTRLTVT.

The genes are TRBV19 and TRBJ1-5, with unresolved D. CDR3 length: 14 amino acids. Germline CDR1 is LNHDA and CDR2 is SQIVND (reference sequence). V lost 11 bases and J lost 3, with 17 bases in between. CDR3 region: CAAARGASNQPQHF. CDR3 DNA: TGTGCCGCAGCGCGGGGTGCCTCCAATCAGCCCCAGCATTTT.

This chain joins TRBV2 and TRBJ1-6; TRBD1 matches 7 bases. Germline V gene data show CDR1 as SNHLY and CDR2 as FYNNEI. Trimming took 6 bases from V and 9 from J; bases not matched to a gene: 11. The CDR3 consists of 15 residues. CDR3 in DNA: TGTGCCAGCAGGGACAGGAGTTTATTCCCTTCACCCCTCCACTTT. Its translation: CASRDRSLFPSPLHF.

Here the CDR3 DNA reads TGTGCCAGCAGTTCCTACGGGGGAGTTCCGGCGGGAGATTTCCACGAGCAGTACTTC. The encoded protein is CASSSYGGVPAGDFHEQYF. This chain connects TRBV28 to TRBJ2-7, with 7 bases aligning to TRBD2. Losses at the gene ends were 4 bases for V and 5 bases for J; bases not matched to a gene: 23. Germline V gives CDR1 MDHEN, CDR2 SYDVKM. This CDR3 has 19 amino acids.

The chain combines TRBV5-1 with TRBJ2-2; D gene ambiguous. Germline assignment: CDR1 SGHRS and CDR2 YFSETQ. The CDR3 totals 15 residues. Trimming took off 2 bases at V and 3 bases at J, with 11 bases between the two ends. CDR3: CASSFLAEDTGELFF. The CDR3, as DNA: TGCGCCAGCAGCTTTTTGGCAGAGGACACCGGGGAGCTGTTTTTT.

V and J are TRBV29-1 and TRBJ2-5, with 10 bases lining up with TRBD1. There are 15 residues in the CDR3. The V and J ends lost 2 bases and 0 bases, in that order; junction bases with no gene match: 3. CDR1 and CDR2 (germline): SQVTM, ANQGSEA. CDR3 amino acids: CSVERDRGYQETQYF. For the CDR3, the DNA is TGCAGCGTTGAAAGGGACAGGGGATACCAAGAGACCCAGTACTTC.

This chain connects TRBV7-9 to TRBJ2-1; 9 bases agree with TRBD2. Germline trimming cut 5 bases from V and 5 bases from J; bases unmatched to any gene: 13. Germline assignment: CDR1 SEHNR and CDR2 FQNEAQ (reference sequence). This CDR3 spans 17 amino acids. The CDR3 reads CASSPVRWVAGDNEQFF. For the CDR3, the DNA is TGTGCCAGCAGCCCCGTGAGGTGGGTAGCGGGAGACAATGAGCAGTTCTTC.

This sequence joins TRBV5-8 and TRBJ1-2; D not certain. Trimming took 0 bases from V and 8 from J, leaving 11 bases between them. The CDR3 extends over 13 amino acids. CDR1 and CDR2 (germline): SGHTS, YDEGEE. Here the CDR3 reads CASSLVPDGGYTF. The CDR3 DNA reads as TGTGCCAGCAGCTTGGTTCCAGACGGGGGCTACACCTTC.

The J gene is TRBJ2-1, the V gene TRBV4-3; 10 nucleotides agree with TRBD2. Germline assignment: CDR1 LGHNA and CDR2 YSLEER. CDR3 size: 15 residues. V trimming: 0 bases; J trimming: 10 bases; junction bases outside the gene matches: 6. The CDR3 nucleotides read TGCGCCAGCAGCCAAGATCCTAGCGGGAGCTGGGAGCAGTTCTTC. The encoded protein is CASSQDPSGSWEQFF.

V usage is TRBV11-3 and J usage is TRBJ2-7; 9 bases agree with TRBD1. Germline V gene data show CDR1 as SGHNT and CDR2 as YENEEA. CDR3 length equals 16 residues. Trimming removed 6 bases from V and 5 bases from J; junction bases left unmatched: 14. CDR3 region: CASSQSTGQGRDEQYF. The CDR3 DNA reads as TGTGCCAGCAGTCAATCCACGGGACAGGGAAGGGACGAGCAGTACTTC.

The chain carries TRBV4-1 and TRBJ2-1; 11 bases fit TRBD2. This CDR3 comprises 15 residues. J gave up 8 bases and V 1 base, and 4 bases lay outside the gene matches. CDR1 MGHRA and CDR2 YSYEKL come from the germline V gene. The CDR3 region is CASSQVLAGVYEQFF. As DNA, the CDR3 is TGCGCCAGCAGCCAAGTACTAGCGGGAGTTTATGAGCAGTTCTTC.

CDR3 sequence: CASSLGQGNQPQHF. In nucleotides, the CDR3 is TGTGCCAGCAGTTTGGGACAGGGAAATCAGCCCCAGCATTTT. This chain links TRBV6-5 with TRBJ1-5, with 9 positions matching TRBD1. This CDR3 region has 14 residues. The ends lost 4 bases at V and 4 bases at J; junction bases unmatched: 2. Germline assignment: CDR1 MNHEY and CDR2 SVGAGI.

The chain has TRBV7-9 and TRBJ1-5; 8 bases align to TRBD1. With V trimmed by 6 bases and J by 0 bases, 1 base remained unmatched. The CDR3 contains 14 residues. Germline V gene lookup returns CDR1 SEHNR and CDR2 FQNEAQ (reference sequence). CDR3 bases: TGTGCCAGCAGGGGGACAGGTAGCAATCAGCCCCAGCATTTT. Translating gives CASRGTGSNQPQHF.

The chain joins TRBV21-1 to TRBJ2-1; the D call of TRBD2 is as the table states it, not checked on the DNA. TRBV21-1 has pseudogene status. This CDR3 has 17 residues. CDR3 sequence reads: CASSLRTSGRAGNEQFF. The CDR3 bases are TGTGCCAGCAGCCTCCGGACTAGCGGGAGGGCCGGTAATGAGCAGTTCTTC.

The chain carries TRBV12-3 or TRBV12-4 and TRBJ2-1, with TRBD1 matching 7 bases. J gave up 12 bases and V 5 bases, and 7 bases lay outside the gene matches. The CDR3 is 12 residues long. Written as DNA, the CDR3 is TGTGCCAGCAGTCCGCTGGGACAGTCGCAGTTCTTC. Its translation is CASSPLGQSQFF.

This rearrangement joins TRBV7-8 to TRBJ1-5, with TRBD1 as a possible D gene (6 bases). With 3 bases removed from V and 0 bases from J, the gap between germline ends came to 9 bases. Germline assignment: CDR1 SGHVS and CDR2 FQNEAQ. There are 15 residues in the CDR3. The CDR3 sequence: CASSLDSYSNQPQHF. CDR3 sequence (DNA): TGTGCCAGCAGCTTGGACAGTTATAGCAATCAGCCCCAGCATTTT.

The chain has TRBV29-1 and TRBJ2-3; D is possibly TRBD2 (6 bases). The CDR3 has 13 amino acids. CDR1 and CDR2 (germline): SQVTM, ANQGSEA. V lost 6 bases and J 6 bases, leaving 16 bases between the germline ends. The CDR3: CSVREEGGDTQYF. CDR3 nucleotides: TGCAGCGTCCGAGAGGAGGGTGGCGATACGCAGTATTTT.

The rearrangement links TRBV6-5 to TRBJ1-1, with no clear D. Germline CDR1 reads MNHEY; CDR2 reads SVGAGI. The V gene lost 0 bases and the J gene lost 4 bases, with 12 bases spanning the gap. This CDR3 is 15 amino acids long. CDR3 sequence: CASSYSVDRGTEAFF. Here the CDR3 DNA reads TGTGCCAGCAGTTACTCGGTCGATCGGGGCACTGAAGCTTTCTTT.

The V and J genes are TRBV28 and TRBJ1-1; TRBD1 is a possible D gene (5 bases). Trimming shortened V by 5 bases and J by 1 base, and 8 bases separated the two germline ends. Germline CDR1 and CDR2: MDHEN and SYDVKM. The CDR3 totals 13 residues. CDR3 nucleotide sequence: TGTGCCAGCAGTCGACAGAAGAACACTGAAGCTTTCTTT. This encodes CASSRQKNTEAFF.

This clone was observed a single time. The chain carries TRBV7-6 and TRBJ2-3; TRBD2 matches at 7 bases. V was pared by 3 bases and J by 6 bases, with 21 bases of the junction left unmatched. There are 19 residues in the CDR3. Per germline, CDR1 SGHVS and CDR2 FNYEAQ. CDR3 protein: CASSFSAVRGRAFSDTQYF. The CDR3 DNA follows: TGTGCCAGCAGCTTCTCCGCTGTCCGAGGGAGGGCCTTCAGTGATACGCAGTATTTT.

This sequence joins TRBV18 and TRBJ2-3; 8 positions agree with TRBD2. The V gene end was trimmed by 6 bases and the J gene end by 4 bases; junction bases not matched to a gene: 9. Germline values: CDR1 KGHSH, CDR2 LQKENI. This CDR3 is built from 15 residues. The CDR3: CASSGSGGPSDTQYF. The CDR3 nucleotides are TGTGCCAGCTCCGGCTCGGGAGGGCCGTCAGATACGCAGTATTTT.

CDR3 loop: CASSQEASGAVFEQYF. DNA for the CDR3: TGCGCCAGCAGCCAAGAGGCCTCCGGAGCCGTCTTCGAGCAGTACTTC. This chain joins TRBV4-3 and TRBJ2-7; D uncertain. This CDR3 spans 16 amino acids. CDR1 and CDR2 from the germline V gene are LGHNA and YSLEER. With 0 bases removed from V and 6 bases from J, the gap between germline ends came to 18 bases.